Following are 5 T cell receptor beta chains from one sample sequenced in a study of cytomegalovirus exposure and HLA in healthy donors. PCR was performed using 60 Vbeta and 13 Jbeta primers. TCRdb keeps only in-frame clones here, not all; method: immunoSEQ multiplex PCR. The sample has over 85,000 clones; 7.5% to 8.5% are singletons. The sequencing sample was made of PBMCs. All receptors derive from a man aged 50 to 60 in good health and CMV-seronegative.

Only a few counts were recorded for this clone. The chain carries TRBV11-3 and TRBJ2-3; unclear D gene. V dropped 5 bases and J dropped 4 bases, with 13 bases sitting between them. Looked up from germline, CDR1 is SGHNT and CDR2 is YENEEA. The CDR3 totals 14 residues. The CDR3 protein is CASSHEDGADTQYF. As DNA, the CDR3 is TGTGCCAGCAGCCACGAGGATGGAGCAGATACGCAGTATTTT.

This clone occurred a few times. An end of the junction does not agree with germline; a read error may underlie this. The chain couples TRBV7-7 to TRBJ2-7; 7 bases match TRBD2. Germline CDR1 reads SSHAT; CDR2 reads FNYEAQ (reference sequence). This CDR3 has 13 residues. The CDR3 DNA follows: TGTGCTAGCAGCCTTAGTCGCGGGGGCGAGCAGTACTTC. Encoded protein: CASSLSRGGEQYF.

This rearrangement joins TRBV6-5 to TRBJ2-1, with 12 bases lining up with TRBD2. CDR1 MNHEY and CDR2 SVGAGI come from the germline V gene. V was pared by 2 bases and J by 5 bases, with 4 bases of the junction left unmatched. The CDR3 loop spans 16 amino acids. The CDR3 region has the DNA TGTGCCAGCAGTTACCTGGGACTAGCGGGCGACAATGAGCAGTTCTTC. Its protein product is CASSYLGLAGDNEQFF.

In its sample, this clone was seen a few times. V usage is TRBV19 and J usage is TRBJ2-5, with 7 bases fitting TRBD1. The V and J ends lost 4 bases and 5 bases, in that order; junction bases with no gene match: 7. CDR3 length equals 14 residues. CDR1 LNHDA and CDR2 SQIVND come from the germline V gene (reference sequence). CDR3 sequence: CASSTRTGGETQYF. The CDR3 DNA sequence: TGTGCCAGTAGTACCCGGACAGGTGGGGAGACCCAGTACTTC.

The rearrangement joins TRBV6-1 to TRBJ2-1, with 9 bases aligning to TRBD2. Germline-derived CDR1 and CDR2 are MNHNS and SASEGT. The CDR3 has 15 residues. The junction had 4 bases not matched to a gene; V was cut back by 1 base and J by 6 bases. CDR3 loop: CASSEELAGSNEQFF. CDR3 sequence (DNA): TGTGCCAGCAGTGAAGAGCTAGCGGGGTCCAATGAGCAGTTCTTC.